Shown below are 16 T cell receptor beta chains from a single sample sequenced in a study of T cell responses to AZD1222 COVID-19 vaccine. TCRdb keeps only in-frame clones here, not all; method: immunoSEQ multiplex PCR. The data contain around 140,000 clones, more than 90% of them singletons. Specimen: peripheral blood, collected 28 days after the second AZD1222 dose. These receptors originate from an adult who received the AZD1222 COVID-19 vaccine.

The chain employs TRBV2 and TRBJ1-2, with TRBD1 identical over 9 bases. Germline CDR1 is SNHLY and CDR2 is FYNNEI. CDR3 size: 14 residues. V gave up 4 bases and J gave up 3 bases; unmatched junction bases: 3. CDR3 in DNA: TGTGCCAGCAGTGGCCGGGACAGGGACTATGGCTACACCTTC. It codes for CASSGRDRDYGYTF. The complete variable domain, with remaining parts taken from reference TRBV2 and TRBJ1-2, reads EPEVTQTPSHQVTQMGQEVILRCVPISNHLYFYWYRQILGQKVEFLVSFYNNEISEKSEIFDDQFSVERPDGSNFTLKIRSTKLEDSAMYFCASSGRDRDYGYTFGSGTRLTVV.

The V gene is TRBV6-4, the J gene TRBJ2-3, with D maybe TRBD2 (5 bases). The CDR3 consists of 14 residues. Germline assignment: CDR1 MRHNA and CDR2 SNTAGT. Trimming cost V 4 bases and J 1 base, with 9 bases left between them. CDR3: CASSAAGGTDTQYF. CDR3 in DNA: TGTGCCAGCAGTGCAGCCGGGGGCACAGATACGCAGTATTTT.

The sample holds one count of this clone. The chain carries TRBV11-1 and TRBJ1-1; the D gene is possibly TRBD1 (6 bases). Per the germline V gene, CDR1 is SGHAT and CDR2 is FQDESV (reference sequence). This CDR3 region has 13 residues. V was cut by 2 bases and J by 3 bases, with 7 bases left in between. The CDR3 DNA sequence: TGTGCCAGCAGCTTATACAGGGACACTGAAGCTTTCTTT. Residues: CASSLYRDTEAFF.

The chain combines TRBV6-5 with TRBJ1-1; D remains unclear. Between the trimmed V and J ends, which lost 1 base and 9 bases, there was a span of 6 bases. The germline gives CDR1 MNHEY, CDR2 SVGAGI. The CDR3 spans 11 residues. The DNA of the CDR3 is TGTGCCAGCAGTTACTGGGGAAAAGCTTTCTTT. Translated: CASSYWGKAFF.

This chain connects TRBV11-1 to TRBJ2-2; D not certain. This CDR3 is 14 amino acids long. Per the germline V gene, CDR1 is SGHAT and CDR2 is FQDESV (reference sequence). V lost 1 base, J lost 4 bases, and 7 bases lay in between. CDR3 protein: CASSLGLVTGELFF. The CDR3 region has the DNA TGTGCCAGCAGCTTAGGCCTAGTCACCGGGGAGCTGTTTTTT.

In DNA, the CDR3 is TGTGCCAGCTCCCCCGACAGGGGGAATGGCTACACCTTC. The encoded protein is CASSPDRGNGYTF. The chain is built from TRBV18 and TRBJ1-2; 9 nucleotides align to TRBD1. Germline lookup yields CDR1 KGHSH and CDR2 LQKENI. V lost 6 bases and J lost 6; bases outside the gene matches: 5. The CDR3 spans 13 residues. Based on the CDR3 plus reference TRBV18 and TRBJ1-2, the full variable domain is NAGVMQNPRHLVRRRGQEARLRCSPMKGHSHVYWYRQLPEEGLKFMVYLQKENIIDESGMPKERFSAEFPKEGPSILRIQQVVRGDSAAYFCASSPDRGNGYTFGSGTRLTVV.

This clone was found a few times. This chain uses TRBV6-1 with TRBJ2-7; D not certain. Per the germline V gene, CDR1 is MNHNS and CDR2 is SASEGT. The CDR3 runs to 13 residues. Trimming took 2 bases from V and 5 from J, leaving 10 bases between them. In DNA, the CDR3 is TGTGCCAGCAGTGAACACCTCGCCCACGAGCAGTACGTC. This translates into CASSEHLAHEQYV.

This chain links TRBV12-3 or TRBV12-4 with TRBJ1-2; D gene ambiguous. V dropped 10 bases and J dropped 0 bases, with 6 bases sitting between them. The CDR3 sequence is 11 residues long. CDR3 DNA sequence: TGTGCCACCGTGGCTAACTATGGCTACACCTTC. It specifies CATVANYGYTF.

The rearrangement uses TRBV9 and TRBJ1-2; D is unclear. Between the trimmed V and J ends, which lost 4 bases and 8 bases, there was a span of 12 bases. CDR1 SGDLS and CDR2 YYNGEE come from the germline V gene. This CDR3 comprises 12 residues. The CDR3 DNA reads TGTGCCAGCAGCCTCGGGATCGGGGGCTACACCTTC. It translates to CASSLGIGGYTF.

As for this clone: The identical CDR3 is also encoded by other nucleotide sequences in the sample. This chain uses TRBV3-1 (or the pseudogene TRBV3-2) with TRBJ1-5; D is possibly TRBD1 (6 bases). V dropped 1 base and J dropped 2 bases, with 6 bases sitting between them. Germline loops: CDR1 LGHDT, CDR2 YNNKEL (reference sequence). The CDR3 loop spans 14 amino acids. The CDR3 protein is CASSQAGGNQPQHF. CDR3 bases: TGTGCCAGCAGCCAAGCAGGGGGCAATCAGCCCCAGCATTTT.

In the case of this clone: The same CDR3 also results from other DNA sequences found in this sample. This rearrangement joins TRBV5-1 to TRBJ2-5, with 9 bases matching TRBD1. This CDR3 has 14 residues. V lost 4 bases, J lost 4 bases, and 5 bases stayed unmatched. Germline V gives CDR1 SGHRS, CDR2 YFSETQ. CDR3 nucleotides: TGCGCCAGCAGCCTGGGGACAGGGAGAGAGACCCAGTACTTC. This gives the protein CASSLGTGRETQYF.

This rearrangement joins TRBV29-1 to TRBJ1-2; TRBD1 matches 10 bases. The germline CDR1 and CDR2 sequences are SQVTM and ANQGSEA. The CDR3 has 15 amino acids. V was pared by 7 bases and J by 4 bases, with 12 bases of the junction left unmatched. CDR3 sequence: CSAPFGDRGAYGYTF. The CDR3 nucleotides are TGCAGCGCCCCATTCGGGGACAGGGGTGCCTATGGCTACACCTTC.

The rearrangement joins TRBV10-3 to TRBJ2-1; 14 bases line up with TRBD2. The CDR3 has 17 residues. V dropped 5 bases and J dropped 10; count of bases not matched to a gene: 13. CDR1 is ENHRY and CDR2 is SYGVKD in the germline V gene. CDR3 amino acids: CAISRAGTSGGGEEQFF. The CDR3 DNA is TGTGCCATCAGTCGAGCCGGGACTAGCGGGGGAGGGGAGGAGCAGTTCTTC.

CDR3 nucleotide sequence: TGTGCCACCAGTGATTTGGGGGTGGCGGGAGCCTCCACAGATACGCAGTATTTT. Translation: CATSDLGVAGASTDTQYF. The J gene is TRBJ2-3, the V gene TRBV24-1, with 7 bases matching TRBD2. Germline trimming cut 0 bases from V and 2 bases from J; bases unmatched to any gene: 10. CDR1 is KGHDR and CDR2 is SFDVKD in the germline V gene. This CDR3 spans 18 amino acids.

This rearrangement joins TRBV30 to TRBJ2-1; D call uncertain. CDR3 length: 13 amino acids. V was shortened by 0 bases and J by 8 bases, with 11 bases between the two germline ends. Germline lookup yields CDR1 GTSNPN and CDR2 SVGIG (reference sequence). The CDR3 spells CAWSVAPDDEQFF. The CDR3 bases are TGTGCCTGGAGTGTAGCCCCGGATGATGAGCAGTTCTTC.

This chain connects TRBV11-2 to TRBJ1-6; D uncertain. V lost 5 bases, J lost 7 bases, and 15 bases lay in between. Per the germline V gene, CDR1 is SGHAT and CDR2 is FQNNGV. CDR3 length: 15 residues. Here the CDR3 reads CASSLRRLSNSPLHF. The CDR3 region has the DNA TGTGCCAGCAGCCTCCGACGTCTTTCGAATTCACCCCTCCACTTT.